This entry is about one TCR beta chain. The data stem from a study of blood T cells in healthy people across ages. As for the study in general: Capturing about one barcoded beta molecule per two T cells was achieved by template switching.

The authors ran a second PCR of about 7 to 11 cycles using a sample-barcoded 5' primer and a J-beta primer mix. TCRdb analysed the 5' RACE reads with MiXCR anew, one entry per CDR3 protein. Of 550,000 to 800,000 distinct CDR3 sequences in the sample, about 34% were seen once. The CDR3 has 15 amino acids. CDR1 LGHNA and CDR2 YNFKEQ come from the germline V gene. The specimen sequenced was blood. The V gene is TRBV4-2, the J gene TRBJ2-5; 12 bases map to TRBD2. The J call may be faulty, since TRBJ2-7 better matches the DNA end. This sequence originates from a woman of 80 years or more in good health. The CDR3 is CASSQLAGGKYEQYF. Here the CDR3 DNA reads TGTGCCAGCAGCCAACTAGCGGGAGGGAAGTACGAGCAGTACTTC.